A single sample gave rise to the 9 T cell receptor beta chains below, sequenced in a study of blood T cell repertoires in COVID-19. Clones were read by immunoSEQ multiplex PCR, and TCRdb kept only the in-frame ones, dropping some. The sample has more than 50,000 clones; 90% to 95% are singletons. Sequenced material: peripheral blood. Receptors were obtained from a human donor in a cohort sampled during active COVID-19.

The CDR3 is CASSLERGFNQPQHF. The CDR3 DNA follows: TGTGCCAGCAGCTTAGAGAGGGGGTTCAATCAGCCCCAGCATTTT. V is TRBV11-2 and J is TRBJ1-5; D might be TRBD1 (6 bases). Deletions cut 0 bases from V and 3 bases from J, with 9 bases between. The germline V gene has CDR1 SGHAT and CDR2 FQNNGV. This CDR3 contains 15 residues.

Regarding this clone: This CDR3 is also generated by other DNA sequences in the sample. This sequence joins TRBV28 and TRBJ1-5; D unclear. Germline CDR1 reads MDHEN; CDR2 reads SYDVKM. This CDR3 region has 17 residues. Trimming removed 8 bases from V and 3 bases from J, with 23 bases in between. CDR3 amino acids: CASGKHHSGSYNQPQHF. CDR3 in DNA: TGTGCCAGCGGAAAGCATCATTCGGGGTCTTACAATCAGCCCCAGCATTTT.

V gene TRBV24-1 combines with J gene TRBJ2-1; 9 bases align to TRBD2. The V gene end was trimmed by 5 bases and the J gene end by 4 bases; junction bases not matched to a gene: 14. In germline, CDR1 is KGHDR, CDR2 SFDVKD. CDR3 size: 18 residues. The CDR3 bases are TGTGCCACCAGTGCCCCTTCTGCCGGGACTAGCAGGTACAATGAGCAGTTCTTC. Its protein is CATSAPSAGTSRYNEQFF.

The J gene is TRBJ1-2, the V gene TRBV28, with a possible D match to TRBD1 (5 bases). The CDR3 has 17 residues. Germline CDR1 MDHEN, CDR2 SYDVKM. Trimming pared 6 bases from V and 2 bases from J, leaving 22 bases between. The CDR3 sequence is CASRFYGRALINYGYTF. The CDR3 nucleotides read TGTGCCAGCAGATTTTATGGCAGGGCCTTAATAAACTATGGCTACACCTTC.

This chain connects TRBV5-6 to TRBJ1-2, with 10 bases that match TRBD1. There are 14 residues in the CDR3. V shed 0 bases and J 7 bases; nucleotides not matched to a gene: 3. Germline CDR1 SGHDT, CDR2 YYEEEE. The DNA of the CDR3 is TGTGCCAGCAGCTTGGTGCGACAGGGGGCTGGCTACACCTTC. This encodes CASSLVRQGAGYTF.

The chain employs TRBV18 and TRBJ1-1; no definite D call. CDR3 size: 15 residues. CDR1 and CDR2 from the germline V gene are KGHSH and LQKENI. Trimming cost V 2 bases and J 0 bases, with 10 bases left between them. CDR3 nucleotide sequence: TGTGCCAGCTCACCATTGGGCCTTATGAACACTGAAGCTTTCTTT. Translation gives CASSPLGLMNTEAFF.

The rearrangement links TRBV7-2 to TRBJ1-1; 7 bases line up with TRBD1. J gave up 1 base and V 5 bases, and 7 bases lay outside the gene matches. This CDR3 is 15 amino acids long. Germline V gene lookup returns CDR1 SGHTA and CDR2 FQGNSA. The CDR3 loop is CASSPRQGPNTEAFF. For the CDR3, the DNA is TGTGCCAGCAGCCCCCGACAGGGACCGAACACTGAAGCTTTCTTT.

V is TRBV9 and J is TRBJ1-2, with 10 bases identical to TRBD1. The J segment lost 2 bases and the V segment lost 4 bases, leaving 5 bases of the junction unmatched. The CDR3 totals 15 residues. Germline V gene data show CDR1 as SGDLS and CDR2 as YYNGEE. The CDR3 loop reads CASSISGQGNYGYTF. CDR3 DNA: TGTGCCAGCAGCATCTCGGGACAGGGGAACTATGGCTACACCTTC.

The chain carries TRBV19 and TRBJ2-5, with D perhaps TRBD1 (5 bases). The V end was cut by 6 bases, the J end by 5 bases, with 16 bases between. Germline assignment: CDR1 LNHDA and CDR2 SQIVND (reference sequence). The CDR3 is made up of 14 amino acids. CDR3: CASSLGLKAETQYF. CDR3 DNA sequence: TGTGCCAGTAGCCTGGGGCTTAAAGCGGAGACCCAGTACTTC.